The 17 T cell receptor beta chains below were found in one sample sequenced in a study of T cell responses to AZD1222 COVID-19 vaccine. The assay was immunoSEQ multiplex PCR, and TCRdb's table has in-frame clones only and misses some. Here the sample spans over 130,000 clones, 94% being singletons. The specimen was peripheral blood, collected on day 0 of AZD1222 vaccination. The receptor source for this set is an adult in good health.

The V gene is TRBV9, the J gene TRBJ2-2, with D perhaps TRBD1 (6 bases). This CDR3 is 16 amino acids long. Germline lookup yields CDR1 SGDLS and CDR2 YYNGEE. Trimming cost V 0 bases and J 3 bases, with 12 bases left between them. The CDR3 DNA is TGTGCCAGCAGCGTAGATCGGGCAGGGGACACCGGGGAGCTGTTTTTT. It translates to CASSVDRAGDTGELFF.

J is TRBJ1-5 and V is TRBV7-2; D is unresolved. V was clipped by 2 bases and J by 0 bases, with 5 bases between them. The CDR3 has 14 residues. Germline loops: CDR1 SGHTA, CDR2 FQGNSA. CDR3 coding DNA: TGTGCCAGCAGCTTAACCTATAGCAATCAGCCCCAGCATTTT. It codes for CASSLTYSNQPQHF.

The chain recombines TRBV4-1 with TRBJ1-6; the D gene is possibly TRBD1 (5 bases). The V and J ends lost 0 bases and 7 bases respectively, with 13 bases between them. This CDR3 is built from 16 residues. Germline CDR1 and CDR2: MGHRA and YSYEKL. This chain's CDR3 is CASSQEGGSANSPLHF. The CDR3 nucleotides are TGCGCCAGCAGCCAAGAGGGGGGTTCGGCCAATTCACCCCTCCACTTT.

The J gene is TRBJ2-3, the V gene TRBV12-3 or TRBV12-4; D unresolved. The CDR3 has 12 amino acids. The V end lost 4 bases, the J end lost 9 bases, and 11 bases lay between the germline ends. The CDR3 nucleotides read TGTGCCAGCAGTTCGTTCATAGAGACGCAGTATTTT. Its translation: CASSSFIETQYF.

The chain combines TRBV27 with TRBJ2-2; the D is unclear. The V end was cut by 6 bases, the J end by 0 bases, with 11 bases between. Germline CDR1 MNHEY, CDR2 SMNVEV (reference sequence). CDR3 length: 15 residues. CDR3 nucleotide sequence: TGTGCCAGCAGACTTGGAACTACGAACACCGGGGAGCTGTTTTTT. Its translation is CASRLGTTNTGELFF.

This chain uses TRBV15 with TRBJ1-1; D is perhaps TRBD1 (5 bases). From germline, CDR1 is LNHNV and CDR2 YYDKDF (reference sequence). CDR3 length: 13 residues. V was pared by 3 bases and J by 9 bases, with 14 bases between. CDR3 DNA: TGTGCCACCAGCAGCCCGGGGGTTAGGAAAGCTTTCTTT. Translating it yields CATSSPGVRKAFF.

The gene calls are TRBV9 and TRBJ2-5; unclear D gene. V shed 3 bases and J shed 1 base, with 16 bases lying between them. Germline V CDR1 and CDR2: SGDLS, YYNGEE. The CDR3 spans 16 residues. The CDR3 sequence is CASSAYGSPLQETQYF. CDR3 in DNA: TGTGCCAGCAGCGCTTACGGTAGCCCCCTCCAAGAGACCCAGTACTTC. Complete variable domain (other parts from reference TRBV9 and TRBJ2-5): DSGVTQTPKHLITATGQRVTLRCSPRSGDLSVYWYQQSLDQGLQFLIQYYNGEERAKGNILERFSAQQFPDLHSELNLSSLELGDSALYFCASSAYGSPLQETQYFGPGTRLLVL.

The chain combines TRBV13 with TRBJ2-4, with D possibly being TRBD1 (6 bases). The V end was cut by 0 bases, the J end by 9 bases, with 12 bases between. This CDR3 region has 14 residues. The germline CDR1 and CDR2 sequences are PRHDT and FYEKMQ (reference sequence). The CDR3 loop reads CASSLGRGRGIQYF. The CDR3 DNA sequence: TGTGCCAGCAGCTTAGGCAGGGGAAGGGGCATTCAGTACTTC.

This clone was recorded once. The V call is TRBV7-9, the J call TRBJ2-7; 15 bases agree with TRBD2. V shed 9 bases and J 7 bases; nucleotides not matched to a gene: 4. Germline V gene sequence: CDR1 SEHNR, CDR2 FQNEAQ (reference sequence). This CDR3 contains 13 residues. The CDR3 region has the DNA TGTGCCAGTGGACTAGCGGGAGGGGATGAGCAGTACGTC. As protein: CASGLAGGDEQYV.

In nucleotides, the CDR3 is TGTGCCAGCTCACCATCCCGGGGTTTGGAGACCCAGTACTTC. It encodes CASSPSRGLETQYF. The chain recombines TRBV18 with TRBJ2-5; D is possibly TRBD2 (5 bases). Per the germline V gene, CDR1 is KGHSH and CDR2 is LQKENI. CDR3 length: 14 residues. Trimming took off 2 bases at V and 5 bases at J, with 12 bases between the two ends.

This clone appeared once. CDR3 region: CASSFGTGREKLFF. CDR3 nucleotides: TGCGCCAGCAGCTTCGGGACAGGTCGCGAAAAACTGTTTTTT. This rearrangement joins TRBV5-1 to TRBJ1-4; 8 bases align to TRBD1. Trimming removed 2 bases from V and 8 bases from J; junction bases left unmatched: 5. The germline CDR1 and CDR2 sequences are SGHRS and YFSETQ. The length of the CDR3 is 14 residues.

The chain uses TRBV6-5 and TRBJ1-4; the match to TRBD1 covers 8 bases. The CDR3 is 13 amino acids. V was pared by 6 bases and J by 7 bases, with 4 bases of the junction left unmatched. The germline V gene encodes CDR1 MNHEY and CDR2 SVGAGI. The CDR3 DNA sequence: TGTGCCAGCAGAAACAGGGGGGTTGAAAAACTGTTTTTT. It translates to CASRNRGVEKLFF.

The chain has TRBV6-5 and TRBJ2-5; no firm D call. Between the trimmed V and J ends, which lost 5 bases and 2 bases, there was a span of 15 bases. Germline loops: CDR1 MNHEY, CDR2 SVGAGI. The CDR3 contains 15 residues. The CDR3: CASSKGLGIQETQYF. For the CDR3, the DNA is TGTGCCAGCAGTAAGGGTCTAGGCATTCAAGAGACCCAGTACTTC.

The CDR3 nucleotides read TGTGCCATCAGTGAGGGGAACGGCAATCAGCCCCAGCATTTT. This translates into CAISEGNGNQPQHF. V gene TRBV10-3 combines with J gene TRBJ1-5, with D uncertain. With 2 bases removed from V and 2 bases from J, the gap between germline ends came to 7 bases. CDR1 is ENHRY, CDR2 SYGVKD, per germline. The CDR3 loop spans 14 amino acids.

The gene calls are TRBV6-1 and TRBJ1-4; tentative D call: TRBD1 (6 bases). CDR3 length: 14 residues. Trimming left V 3 bases short and J 8 bases short, with 13 bases between. The V gene's germline CDR1 is MNHNS and CDR2 SASEGT. CDR3 sequence: CASSDGGVTEKLFF. DNA of the CDR3: TGTGCCAGCAGTGACGGGGGCGTGACGGAAAAACTGTTTTTT.

The chain carries TRBV15 and TRBJ1-5, with 7 bases that match TRBD1. Germline V gives CDR1 LNHNV, CDR2 YYDKDF (reference sequence). The junction had 12 bases not matched to a gene; V was cut back by 1 base and J by 0 bases. This CDR3 is built from 19 residues. CDR3 bases: TGTGCCACCAGCAGAGGGTCGGGACAGAGAATTTATAGCAATCAGCCCCAGCATTTT. Protein sequence: CATSRGSGQRIYSNQPQHF. The entire variable domain, with the rest obtained from reference TRBV15 and TRBJ1-5, is as follows: DAMVIQNPRYQVTQFGKPVTLSCSQTLNHNVMYWYQQKSSQAPKLLFHYYDKDFNNEADTPDNFQSRRPNTSFCFLDIRSPGLGDTAMYLCATSRGSGQRIYSNQPQHFGDGTRLSIL.

There are a few counts of this clone. The chain carries TRBV3-1 (or the pseudogene TRBV3-2) and TRBJ1-1, with D unresolved. Germline CDR1 LGHDT, CDR2 YNNKEL (reference sequence). This CDR3 region has 14 residues. Trimming shortened V by 4 bases and J by 0 bases, and 9 bases separated the two germline ends. In DNA, the CDR3 is TGTGCCAGCAGCCGAGGACGACTGAACACTGAAGCTTTCTTT. Translating gives CASSRGRLNTEAFF.